This TCR beta chain is from a study of shared clonotypes between healthy human individuals. Notes on the study in general: Relative to clonotypes present in all four donors, those not shared had lower generation probabilities. Generally, naive subsets (rather than memory subsets) showed larger estimated richness. Only blood samples were collected, and tissue repertoires likely differ.

This CDR3 spans 11 amino acids. V was cut by 4 bases and J by 14 bases, with 17 bases left in between. Germline assignment: CDR1 DFQATT and CDR2 SNEGSKA (reference sequence). The donor cohort consisted entirely of Caucasian adults residing in Nashville, Tennessee. This clone was detected once. What it binds is unknown. Sequencing used immunoSEQ multiplex PCR; TCRdb keeps in-frame clones, though not all of them. The data show some 320,000 clones, 87% seen once. The chain recombines TRBV20-1 with TRBJ1-2, with D uncertain. The sequence derives from a man between 18 and 29 years old in good health. Material for sequencing was memory CD8+ T cells sorted from blood. As to subset: CD45RO+ cells pooled with CCR7-negative TemRA cells. CDR3: CSATSNGERTF. CDR3 sequence (DNA): TGCAGTGCTACGTCCAACGGGGAAAGGACCTTC.